Below, 18 T cell receptor beta chains from the same sample are listed, as sequenced in a study of T cells in Graves' hyperthyroidism and ophthalmopathy. Amplification yielded TCR beta CDR3 regions, with RNA transcripts as the source. With the HTBI primer set, the TCR CDR3 went through a first round of RT-PCR. A single record per CDR3 protein comes from TCRdb applying MiXCR to the multiplex PCR reads. The sample yields about 480,000 distinct CDR3 sequences, about 22% seen once. Specimen: blood. Source of these receptors: an older woman with Graves' ophthalmopathy.

This clonotype was seen at least ten times. The J gene is TRBJ2-5, the V gene TRBV2, with 8 bases matching TRBD2. This CDR3 is built from 12 residues. Per the germline V gene, CDR1 is SNHLY and CDR2 is FYNNEI. The trim removed 6 bases at V and 10 bases at J, leaving 7 bases unmatched. The CDR3 loop is CASSWDGGVQYF. CDR3 nucleotides: TGTGCCAGCAGCTGGGACGGGGGGGTCCAGTACTTC.

On this clonotype itself: This sequence may be a read error, since a much larger clone differs from it by one base. J is TRBJ1-2 and V is TRBV6-9; D gene uncertain. Trimming took 7 bases from V and 5 from J, leaving 17 bases between them. Germline values: CDR1 MNHGY, CDR2 SVAAGI. The CDR3 covers 14 residues. The CDR3 spells CASNETGSVYGYTF. CDR3 nucleotide sequence: TGTGCCAGCAATGAAACCGGGTCGGTATATGGCTACACCTTC.

The V and J genes are TRBV6-2 or TRBV6-3 and TRBJ2-4; D not certain. The V gene's germline CDR1 is MNHEY and CDR2 SVGEGT. Trimming left V 5 bases short and J 11 bases short, with 16 bases between. The CDR3 is 13 amino acids. CDR3 sequence (DNA): TGTGCCAGCAGTGGAGACCCGAACCGAGTTCAGTACTTC. Translating gives CASSGDPNRVQYF.

The chain carries TRBV20-1 and TRBJ2-3; no clear D gene. The ends were cut back, 2 bases at V and 5 bases at J, with 11 bases in the middle. Germline CDR1 and CDR2: DFQATT and SNEGSKA (reference sequence). The CDR3 loop spans 13 amino acids. The CDR3 reads CSARTEVGDTQYF. DNA for the CDR3: TGCAGTGCTAGAACCGAGGTGGGAGATACGCAGTATTTT.

This clonotype was counted only a few times. This chain uses TRBV7-9 with TRBJ2-7, with D unclear. This CDR3 contains 17 residues. From germline, CDR1 is SEHNR and CDR2 FQNEAQ (reference sequence). V was pared by 4 bases and J by 2 bases, with 21 bases between. The CDR3, as DNA: TGTGCCAGCAGCTCCAGACCCCGGTTCTCCAAAACCTACGAGCAGTACTTC. This translates into CASSSRPRFSKTYEQYF.

This chain links TRBV5-4 with TRBJ2-2; D is ambiguous. CDR3 length: 12 amino acids. CDR1 is SGHNT and CDR2 is YYREEE in the germline V gene (reference sequence). Trimming shortened V by 4 bases and J by 4 bases, and 5 bases separated the two germline ends. CDR3 sequence (DNA): TGTGCCAGCAGCGCTATCACCGGGGAGCTGTTTTTT. Translating gives CASSAITGELFF. The full variable domain, its missing parts supplied by reference TRBV5-4 and TRBJ2-2, is ETGVTQSPTHLIKTRGQQVTLRCSSQSGHNTVSWYQQALGQGPQFIFQYYREEENGRGNFPPRFSGLQFPNYSSELNVNALELDDSALYLCASSAITGELFFGEGSRLTVL.

This clonotype has just a few counts. The chain joins TRBV2 to TRBJ1-5; weak D call: TRBD1 (5 bases). Trimming cost V 4 bases and J 1 base, with 11 bases left between them. This CDR3 has 15 amino acids. Germline V CDR1 and CDR2: SNHLY, FYNNEI. The CDR3 protein is CASSVGDLSNQPQHF. CDR3 DNA sequence: TGTGCCAGCAGTGTTGGGGACTTAAGCAATCAGCCCCAGCATTTT.

The CDR3 DNA reads TGTGCCAGCAGCCCCGGGGCTTGGGATGAAGCTTTCTTT. Translated, it gives CASSPGAWDEAFF. The rearrangement joins TRBV6-1 to TRBJ1-1; TRBD1 is a possible D gene (5 bases). Germline values: CDR1 MNHNS, CDR2 SASEGT. The CDR3 has 13 residues. Trimming took 6 bases from V and 7 from J, leaving 15 bases between them.

The rearrangement uses TRBV4-1 and TRBJ2-5; TRBD1 aligns across 10 bases. This CDR3 has 15 amino acids. The ends lost 4 bases at V and 5 bases at J; junction bases unmatched: 7. Germline loops: CDR1 MGHRA, CDR2 YSYEKL. The DNA for the CDR3 is TGCGCCAGCAGCCGGCCGGGACAGGGGTCGGAGACCCAGTACTTC. It translates to CASSRPGQGSETQYF.

This clonotype was detected only a few times. V gene TRBV7-9 combines with J gene TRBJ1-4; 8 bases are a match to TRBD1. This CDR3 contains 14 residues. Per germline, CDR1 SEHNR and CDR2 FQNEAQ (reference sequence). With 5 bases clipped from V and 10 bases from J, the junction kept 9 bases outside the gene matches. The DNA for the CDR3 is TGTGCCAGCAGCATCGGACAGGGTTTCGTAAAACTGTTTTTT. This codes for CASSIGQGFVKLFF.

This clonotype was seen more than once but under ten times. This chain links TRBV11-2 with TRBJ2-2; tentatively, D is TRBD1 (5 bases). V was clipped by 1 base and J by 0 bases, with 9 bases between them. CDR1 and CDR2 from the germline V gene are SGHAT and FQNNGV. The CDR3 totals 16 residues. This CDR3 is CASSLGRVANTGELFF. CDR3 bases: TGTGCCAGCAGCTTAGGCAGGGTAGCGAACACCGGGGAGCTGTTTTTT.

There are a few counts of this clonotype. V is TRBV4-3 and J is TRBJ2-3; TRBD2 matches at 10 bases. The CDR3 is 15 amino acids. The germline CDR1 and CDR2 sequences are LGHNA and YSLEER. The J segment lost 11 bases and the V segment lost 2 bases, leaving 10 bases of the junction unmatched. The CDR3 here is CASSQSASGSGGQYF. The CDR3 nucleotides are TGCGCCAGCAGCCAATCGGCTAGCGGGAGCGGAGGGCAGTATTTT.

This clonotype has a count of ten or more. This sequence joins TRBV6-1 and TRBJ2-2; D call uncertain. Germline V gives CDR1 MNHNS, CDR2 SASEGT. Trimming removed 5 bases from V and 2 bases from J, with 18 bases in between. The CDR3 is 17 amino acids. The CDR3 loop is CASSFGLGQPNTGELFF. CDR3 DNA: TGTGCCAGCAGTTTCGGCCTTGGGCAGCCTAACACCGGGGAGCTGTTTTTT.

This chain links TRBV20-1 with TRBJ2-1, with 14 bases that match TRBD2. This CDR3 has 15 residues. V was pared by 3 bases and J by 7 bases, with 5 bases of the junction left unmatched. Germline loops: CDR1 DFQATT, CDR2 SNEGSKA (reference sequence). The CDR3 nucleotides are TGCAGTGCTAGGATGGGGACTAGCGGGAGTAATGAGCAGTTCTTC. As protein: CSARMGTSGSNEQFF.

This clonotype was seen a handful of times. The genes are TRBV19 and TRBJ1-2; D gene uncertain. The CDR3 is 12 amino acids. V lost 9 bases and J 2 bases, leaving 10 bases between the germline ends. Looked up from germline, CDR1 is LNHDA and CDR2 is SQIVND (reference sequence). The CDR3 protein is CASKTRNYGYTF. Here the CDR3 DNA reads TGTGCCAGCAAGACACGGAACTATGGCTACACCTTC.

This clonotype has a handful of counts. V gene TRBV4-1 combines with J gene TRBJ2-2; D remains unclear. This CDR3 is 14 amino acids long. Germline V gene lookup returns CDR1 MGHRA and CDR2 YSYEKL. V shed 0 bases and J shed 7 bases, with 9 bases lying between them. The CDR3 loop is CASSQDKLVGELFF. The CDR3 bases are TGCGCCAGCAGCCAAGATAAGTTAGTCGGGGAGCTGTTTTTT.

Ten or more counts support this clonotype. The V gene is TRBV6-2 or TRBV6-3, the J gene TRBJ2-1, with a possible D match to TRBD2 (5 bases). This CDR3 has 19 amino acids. Trimming shortened V by 0 bases and J by 0 bases, and 18 bases separated the two germline ends. From germline, CDR1 is MNHEY and CDR2 SVGEGT. As DNA, the CDR3 is TGTGCCAGCAGTTACTCCTCTGGCGGGTACCTAAGCTCCTACAATGAGCAGTTCTTC. Its translation: CASSYSSGGYLSSYNEQFF.

The rearrangement links TRBV9 to TRBJ2-3; D remains unclear. Deletions cut 2 bases from V and 8 bases from J, with 15 bases between. The germline V gene has CDR1 SGDLS and CDR2 YYNGEE. This CDR3 is built from 14 residues. This CDR3 reads CASSVRGGESTQYF. The CDR3 coding sequence is TGTGCCAGCAGCGTCAGAGGTGGGGAATCTACGCAGTATTTT.